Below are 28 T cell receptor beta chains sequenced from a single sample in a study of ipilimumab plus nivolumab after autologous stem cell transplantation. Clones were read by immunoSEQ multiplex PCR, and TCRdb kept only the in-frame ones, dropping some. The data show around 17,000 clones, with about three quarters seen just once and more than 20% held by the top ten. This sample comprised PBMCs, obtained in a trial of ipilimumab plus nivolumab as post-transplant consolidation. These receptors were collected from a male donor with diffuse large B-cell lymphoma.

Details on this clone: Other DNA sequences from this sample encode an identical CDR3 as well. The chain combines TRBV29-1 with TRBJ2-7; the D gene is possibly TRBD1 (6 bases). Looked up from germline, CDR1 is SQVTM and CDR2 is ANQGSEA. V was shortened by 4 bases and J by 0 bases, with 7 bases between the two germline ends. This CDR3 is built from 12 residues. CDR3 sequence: CSVGTDSYEQYF. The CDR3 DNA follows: TGCAGCGTTGGGACAGACTCCTACGAGCAGTACTTC.

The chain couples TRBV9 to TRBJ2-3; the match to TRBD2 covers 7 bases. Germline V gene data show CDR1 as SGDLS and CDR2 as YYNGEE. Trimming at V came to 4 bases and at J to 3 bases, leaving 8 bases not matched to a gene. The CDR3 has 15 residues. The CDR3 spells CASSPGTSETDTQYF. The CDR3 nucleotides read TGTGCCAGCAGCCCGGGAACTAGCGAGACAGATACGCAGTATTTT.

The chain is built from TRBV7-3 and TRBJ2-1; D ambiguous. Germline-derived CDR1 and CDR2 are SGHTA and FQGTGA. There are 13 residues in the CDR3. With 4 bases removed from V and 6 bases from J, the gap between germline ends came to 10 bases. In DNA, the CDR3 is TGTGCCAGCAGCTCCACCGGAGCCAATGAGCAGTTCTTC. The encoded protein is CASSSTGANEQFF.

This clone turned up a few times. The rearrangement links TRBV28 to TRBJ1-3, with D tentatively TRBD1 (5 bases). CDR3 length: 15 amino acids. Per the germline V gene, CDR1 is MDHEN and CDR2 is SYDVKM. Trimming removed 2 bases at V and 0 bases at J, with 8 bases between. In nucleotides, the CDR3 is TGTGCCAGCAGTTTAGTTGGGGCCTCTGGAAACACCATATATTTT. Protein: CASSLVGASGNTIYF.

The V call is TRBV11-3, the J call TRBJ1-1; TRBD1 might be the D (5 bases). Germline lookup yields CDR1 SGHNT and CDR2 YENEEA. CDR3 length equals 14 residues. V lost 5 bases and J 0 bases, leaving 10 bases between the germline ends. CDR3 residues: CASSQRTLNTEAFF. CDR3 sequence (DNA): TGTGCCAGCAGCCAGCGGACACTGAACACTGAAGCTTTCTTT.

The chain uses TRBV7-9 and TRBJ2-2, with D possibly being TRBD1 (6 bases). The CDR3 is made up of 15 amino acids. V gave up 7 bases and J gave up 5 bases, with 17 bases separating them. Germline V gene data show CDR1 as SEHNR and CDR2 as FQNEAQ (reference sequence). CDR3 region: CASTFPDRPTGELFF. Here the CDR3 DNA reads TGTGCCAGCACTTTCCCGGACAGACCTACCGGGGAGCTGTTTTTT. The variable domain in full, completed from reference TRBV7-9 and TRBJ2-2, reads DTGVSQNPRHKITKRGQNVTFRCDPISEHNRLYWYRQTLGQGPEFLTYFQNEAQLEKSRLLSDRFSAERPKGSFSTLEIQRTEQGDSAMYLCASTFPDRPTGELFFGEGSRLTVL.

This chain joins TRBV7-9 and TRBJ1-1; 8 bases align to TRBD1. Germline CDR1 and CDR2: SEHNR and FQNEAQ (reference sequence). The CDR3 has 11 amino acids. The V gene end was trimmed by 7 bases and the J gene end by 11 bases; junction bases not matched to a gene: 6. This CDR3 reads CASNPTGEAFF. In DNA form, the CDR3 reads TGTGCCAGCAACCCGACAGGGGAGGCTTTCTTT.

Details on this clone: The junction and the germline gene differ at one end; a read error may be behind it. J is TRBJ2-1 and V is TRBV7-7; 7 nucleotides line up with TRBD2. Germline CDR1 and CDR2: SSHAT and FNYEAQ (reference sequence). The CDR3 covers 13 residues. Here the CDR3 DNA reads TGTGCTAGCAGCCGGACTAGATATAATGAGCAGTTCTTC. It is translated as CASSRTRYNEQFF.

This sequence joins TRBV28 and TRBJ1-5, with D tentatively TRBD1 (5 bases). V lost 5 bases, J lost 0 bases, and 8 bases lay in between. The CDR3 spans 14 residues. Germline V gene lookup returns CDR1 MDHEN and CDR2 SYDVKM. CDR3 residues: CASSPTVSNQPQHF. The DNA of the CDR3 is TGTGCCAGCAGTCCGACAGTTAGCAATCAGCCCCAGCATTTT.

The CDR3, as DNA: TGTGCCAGCACCCAAGGCGTGTACACTGAAGCTTTCTTT. Encoded protein: CASTQGVYTEAFF. The rearrangement uses TRBV28 and TRBJ1-1; no clear D. CDR1 MDHEN and CDR2 SYDVKM come from the germline V gene. V was clipped by 7 bases and J by 3 bases, with 12 bases between them. The CDR3 covers 13 residues.

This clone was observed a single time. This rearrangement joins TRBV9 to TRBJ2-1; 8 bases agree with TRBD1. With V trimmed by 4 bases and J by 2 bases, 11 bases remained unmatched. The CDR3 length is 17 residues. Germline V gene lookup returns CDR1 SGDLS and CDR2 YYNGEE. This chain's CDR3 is CASSLRTGSSAYNEQFF. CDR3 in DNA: TGTGCCAGCAGCCTCAGGACAGGGAGCTCTGCCTACAATGAGCAGTTCTTC.

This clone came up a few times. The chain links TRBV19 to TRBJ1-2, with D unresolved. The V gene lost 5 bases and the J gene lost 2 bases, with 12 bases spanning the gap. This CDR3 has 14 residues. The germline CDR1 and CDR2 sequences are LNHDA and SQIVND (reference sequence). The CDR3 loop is CASSWSRSNYGYTF. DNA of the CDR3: TGTGCCAGTAGTTGGAGCAGATCCAACTATGGCTACACCTTC.

The CDR3 reads CAIGLSAGGTVKTQYF. The DNA for the CDR3 is TGTGCCATCGGGTTATCAGCGGGGGGGACGGTGAAGACCCAGTACTTC. This chain links TRBV10-3 with TRBJ2-5, with 10 nucleotides matching TRBD2. CDR1 and CDR2 (germline): ENHRY, SYGVKD. Unmatched junction bases numbered 15, after V lost 8 bases and J lost 6 bases. The CDR3 is 16 amino acids.

The CDR3 DNA reads as TGCGCCAGCAGTGATCAATCTCCCCATGGCTACACCTTC. It codes for CASSDQSPHGYTF. The rearrangement uses TRBV10-2 and TRBJ1-2, with no clear D. The length of the CDR3 is 13 residues. Trimming took off 3 bases at V and 6 bases at J, with 11 bases between the two ends. The germline V gene has CDR1 WSHSY and CDR2 SAAADI.

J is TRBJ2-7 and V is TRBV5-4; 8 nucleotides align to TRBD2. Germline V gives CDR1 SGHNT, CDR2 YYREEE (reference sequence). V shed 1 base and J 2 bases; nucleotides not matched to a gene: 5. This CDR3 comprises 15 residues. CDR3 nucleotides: TGTGCCAGCAGCTTGTCGCGGGGGGCGACCTACGAGCAGTACTTC. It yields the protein CASSLSRGATYEQYF.

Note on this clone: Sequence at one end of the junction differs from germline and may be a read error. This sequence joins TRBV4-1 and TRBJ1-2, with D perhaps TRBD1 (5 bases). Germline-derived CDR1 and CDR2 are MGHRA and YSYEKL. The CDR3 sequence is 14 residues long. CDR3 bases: TGCGCCAGCAGCAAAGAGTTGGGGGGGACTGGCTACACCTTC. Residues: CASSKELGGTGYTF.

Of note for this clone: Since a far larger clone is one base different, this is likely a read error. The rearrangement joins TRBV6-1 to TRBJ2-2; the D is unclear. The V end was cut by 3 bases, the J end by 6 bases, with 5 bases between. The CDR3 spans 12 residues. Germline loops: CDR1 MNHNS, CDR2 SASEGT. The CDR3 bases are TGTGCCAGCAGTGATAGGGCCGGGGAGCTGTTTTTT. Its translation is CASSDRAGELFF.

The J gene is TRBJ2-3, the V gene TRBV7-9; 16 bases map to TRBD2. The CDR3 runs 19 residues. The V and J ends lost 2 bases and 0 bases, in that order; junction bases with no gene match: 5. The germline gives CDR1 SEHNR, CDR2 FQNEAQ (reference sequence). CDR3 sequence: CASSLYWGLAGGSTDTQYF. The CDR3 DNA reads TGTGCCAGCAGCTTATATTGGGGACTAGCGGGGGGGAGCACAGATACGCAGTATTTT.

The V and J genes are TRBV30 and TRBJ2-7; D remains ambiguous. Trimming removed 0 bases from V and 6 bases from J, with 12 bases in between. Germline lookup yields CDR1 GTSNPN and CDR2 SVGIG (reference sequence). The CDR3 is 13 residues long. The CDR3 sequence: CAWSVLRWSEQYF. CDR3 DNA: TGTGCCTGGAGTGTACTGCGGTGGTCCGAGCAGTACTTC.

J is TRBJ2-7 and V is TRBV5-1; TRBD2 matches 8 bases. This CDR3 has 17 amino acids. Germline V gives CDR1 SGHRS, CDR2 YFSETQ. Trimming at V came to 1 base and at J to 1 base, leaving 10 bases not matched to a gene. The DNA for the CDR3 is TGCGCCAGCAGCTTGATTAGTGCGGGCGGGAGGTCCTACGAGCAGTACTTC. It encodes CASSLISAGGRSYEQYF.

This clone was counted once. DNA for the CDR3: TGCGCCAGCAGCTTGAAGGGGACTACAGCTTTAATCACCGGGGAGCTGTTTTTT. Translating it yields CASSLKGTTALITGELFF. The chain couples TRBV5-1 to TRBJ2-2; TRBD2 agrees at 7 bases. CDR1 is SGHRS, CDR2 YFSETQ, per germline. This CDR3 comprises 18 residues. Trimming took 1 base from V and 4 from J; bases not matched to a gene: 13.

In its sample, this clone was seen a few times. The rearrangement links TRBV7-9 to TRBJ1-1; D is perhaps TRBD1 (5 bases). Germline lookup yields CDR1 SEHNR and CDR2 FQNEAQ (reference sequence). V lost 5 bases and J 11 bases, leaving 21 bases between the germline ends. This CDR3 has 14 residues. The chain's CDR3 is CASSPAGVWGSAFF. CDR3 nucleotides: TGTGCCAGCAGCCCCGCCGGCGTTTGGGGCTCGGCTTTCTTT.

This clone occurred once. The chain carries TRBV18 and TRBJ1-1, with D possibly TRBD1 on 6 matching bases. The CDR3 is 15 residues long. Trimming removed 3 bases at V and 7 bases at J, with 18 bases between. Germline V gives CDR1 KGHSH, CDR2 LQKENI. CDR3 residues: CASSPAQGIFGEAFF. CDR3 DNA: TGTGCCAGCTCACCCGCACAGGGAATTTTTGGTGAAGCTTTCTTT.

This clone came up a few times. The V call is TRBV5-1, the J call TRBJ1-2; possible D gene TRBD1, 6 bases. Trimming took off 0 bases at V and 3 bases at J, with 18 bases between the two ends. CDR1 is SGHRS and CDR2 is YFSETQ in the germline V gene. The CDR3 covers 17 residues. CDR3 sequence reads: CASSLANGGGLDYGYTF. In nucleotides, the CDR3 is TGCGCCAGCAGCTTGGCCAACGGCGGGGGGCTCGACTATGGCTACACCTTC.

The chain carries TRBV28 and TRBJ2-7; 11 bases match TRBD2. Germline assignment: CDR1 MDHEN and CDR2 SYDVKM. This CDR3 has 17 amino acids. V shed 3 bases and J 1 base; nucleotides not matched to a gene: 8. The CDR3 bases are TGTGCCAGCAGTTTCAGTCTAGCGGGGGGTTTTTCCTACGAGCAGTACTTC. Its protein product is CASSFSLAGGFSYEQYF.

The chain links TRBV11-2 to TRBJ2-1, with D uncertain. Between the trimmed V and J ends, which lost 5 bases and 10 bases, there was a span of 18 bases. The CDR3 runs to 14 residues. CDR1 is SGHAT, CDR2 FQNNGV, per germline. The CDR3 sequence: CASSEVGSAGEQFF. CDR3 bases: TGTGCCAGCAGCGAAGTCGGGTCTGCCGGGGAGCAGTTCTTC. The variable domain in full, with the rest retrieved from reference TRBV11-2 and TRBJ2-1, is EAGVAQSPRYKIIEKRQSVAFWCNPISGHATLYWYQQILGQGPKLLIQFQNNGVVDDSQLPKDRFSAERLKGVDSTLKIQPAKLEDSAVYLCASSEVGSAGEQFFGPGTRLTVL.

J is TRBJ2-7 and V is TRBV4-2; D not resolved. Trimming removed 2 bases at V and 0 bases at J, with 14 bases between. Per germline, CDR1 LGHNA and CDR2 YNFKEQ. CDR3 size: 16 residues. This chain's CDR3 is CASSQSPQPSSYEQYF. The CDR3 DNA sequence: TGTGCCAGCAGCCAATCCCCACAGCCTAGCTCCTACGAGCAGTACTTC.

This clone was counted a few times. The CDR3 coding sequence is TGTGCCAGCAGTGAAGTGGGGACAGGGGAAGGGACCCAGTACTTC. Amino acid sequence: CASSEVGTGEGTQYF. This chain joins TRBV2 and TRBJ2-5; TRBD1 agrees at 10 bases. The CDR3 loop spans 15 amino acids. V shed 1 base, J shed 7 bases, and the junction held 6 bases outside the gene matches. CDR1 and CDR2 (germline): SNHLY, FYNNEI.